These 9 T cell receptor beta chains were all obtained from the same sample, sequenced in a study of blood T cell repertoires in COVID-19. The assay was immunoSEQ multiplex PCR, and TCRdb's table has in-frame clones only and misses some. The sample yields about 150,000 clones, roughly 81% seen once. Sample: peripheral blood. The receptors come from a woman aged 55 to 70 with COVID-19, enrolled during active disease.

The genes are TRBV15 and TRBJ1-3; no clear D gene. In germline, CDR1 is LNHNV, CDR2 YYDKDF (reference sequence). The CDR3 consists of 13 residues. Between the trimmed V and J ends, which lost 6 bases and 0 bases, there was a span of 6 bases. CDR3 DNA: TGTGCCACCAGTTACATCTCTGGAAACACCATATATTTT. It yields the protein CATSYISGNTIYF.

CDR3 residues: CASNSQGDSNQPQHF. The CDR3 DNA reads as TGTGCCAGTAATAGTCAAGGGGATAGCAATCAGCCCCAGCATTTT. This chain connects TRBV19 to TRBJ1-5; D might be TRBD1 (5 bases). The CDR3 sequence is 15 residues long. V was cut by 7 bases and J by 0 bases, with 13 bases left in between. Germline V lookup: CDR1 LNHDA, CDR2 SQIVND (reference sequence).

The CDR3 region has the DNA TGTGCCAGTAGTAGCGGGAATAGCAATCAGCCCCAGCATTTT. Translation gives CASSSGNSNQPQHF. V is TRBV19 and J is TRBJ1-5, with no clear D. CDR3 length: 14 residues. V dropped 4 bases and J dropped 0 bases, with 7 bases sitting between them. Germline V gene data show CDR1 as LNHDA and CDR2 as SQIVND (reference sequence).

The chain carries TRBV5-4 and TRBJ2-3; weak D call: TRBD2 (5 bases). Germline V gene sequence: CDR1 SGHNT, CDR2 YYREEE (reference sequence). Trimming pared 3 bases from V and 6 bases from J, leaving 20 bases between. The CDR3 extends over 16 amino acids. The CDR3 region is CASSSPGRPRRDTQYF. The CDR3 region has the DNA TGTGCCAGCAGCTCCCCAGGCAGGCCCCGGAGGGATACGCAGTATTTT.

V usage is TRBV5-1 and J usage is TRBJ2-3; D is uncertain. The CDR3 has 14 residues. Looked up from germline, CDR1 is SGHRS and CDR2 is YFSETQ. V lost 0 bases and J lost 2, with 7 bases in between. CDR3 bases: TGCGCCAGCAGCTTGGAAGCCTTCACAGATACGCAGTATTTT. Translation gives CASSLEAFTDTQYF.

V and J are TRBV27 and TRBJ2-7; D might be TRBD1 (6 bases). The CDR3 has 13 residues. V was clipped by 3 bases and J by 3 bases, with 9 bases between them. Germline V gene sequence: CDR1 MNHEY, CDR2 SMNVEV (reference sequence). The CDR3 DNA reads as TGTGCCAGCAGTTTTCGACAGGACTACGAGCAGTACTTC. It codes for CASSFRQDYEQYF.

The chain joins TRBV9 to TRBJ2-2, with D perhaps matching TRBD2 (5 bases). The CDR3 covers 14 residues. Germline CDR1 reads SGDLS; CDR2 reads YYNGEE. The ends were cut back, 4 bases at V and 7 bases at J, with 14 bases in the middle. The CDR3 loop reads CASSPQAADGELFF. In DNA form, the CDR3 reads TGTGCCAGCAGCCCCCAGGCAGCGGACGGGGAGCTGTTTTTT. Based on the CDR3 plus reference TRBV9 and TRBJ2-2, the full variable domain is DSGVTQTPKHLITATGQRVTLRCSPRSGDLSVYWYQQSLDQGLQFLIQYYNGEERAKGNILERFSAQQFPDLHSELNLSSLELGDSALYFCASSPQAADGELFFGEGSRLTVL.

A few counts support this clone. V is TRBV6-4 and J is TRBJ1-4; D is unclear. CDR3 size: 17 residues. The V end was cut by 6 bases, the J end by 5 bases, with 22 bases between. Germline CDR1 and CDR2: MRHNA and SNTAGT. The CDR3 DNA is TGTGCCAGCAGCGTACCGGCCCCAGGTCCCCGGAATGAAAAACTGTTTTTT. This gives the protein CASSVPAPGPRNEKLFF.

The chain recombines TRBV12-3 or TRBV12-4 with TRBJ1-2; weak D call: TRBD1 (6 bases). This CDR3 contains 13 residues. With 7 bases removed from V and 6 bases from J, the gap between germline ends came to 15 bases. CDR3 protein: CASTLYRDHGYTF. The DNA for the CDR3 is TGTGCCAGCACCCTTTACAGGGACCATGGCTACACCTTC.